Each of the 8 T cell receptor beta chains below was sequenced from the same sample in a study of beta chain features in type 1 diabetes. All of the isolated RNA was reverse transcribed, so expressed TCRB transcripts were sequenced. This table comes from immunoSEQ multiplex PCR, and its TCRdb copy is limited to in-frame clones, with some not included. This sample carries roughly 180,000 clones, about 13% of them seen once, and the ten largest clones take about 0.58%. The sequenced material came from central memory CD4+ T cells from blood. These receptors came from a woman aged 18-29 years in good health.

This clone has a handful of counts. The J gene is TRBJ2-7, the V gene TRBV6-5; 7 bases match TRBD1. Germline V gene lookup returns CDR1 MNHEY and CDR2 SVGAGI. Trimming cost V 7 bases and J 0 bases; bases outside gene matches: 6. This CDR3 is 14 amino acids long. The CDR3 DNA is TGTGCCAGCAAGACGACAGGGAGCTCCTACGAGCAGTACTTC. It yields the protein CASKTTGSSYEQYF.

The chain's CDR3 is CASSPRASGRARFPEQYF. In nucleotides, the CDR3 is TGTGCCAGCAGTCCCCGTGCTAGCGGGAGGGCCCGATTCCCCGAGCAGTACTTC. The genes are TRBV27 and TRBJ2-7, with 12 bases fitting TRBD2. The CDR3 sequence is 18 residues long. V was pared by 5 bases and J by 6 bases, with 17 bases of the junction left unmatched. Germline V gives CDR1 MNHEY, CDR2 SMNVEV (reference sequence).

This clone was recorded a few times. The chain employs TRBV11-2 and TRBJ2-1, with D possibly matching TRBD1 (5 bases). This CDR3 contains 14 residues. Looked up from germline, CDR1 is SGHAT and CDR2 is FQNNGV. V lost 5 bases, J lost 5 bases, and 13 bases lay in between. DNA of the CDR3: TGTGCCAGCAGCCGGATTGACAGTAACAATGAGCAGTTCTTC. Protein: CASSRIDSNNEQFF.

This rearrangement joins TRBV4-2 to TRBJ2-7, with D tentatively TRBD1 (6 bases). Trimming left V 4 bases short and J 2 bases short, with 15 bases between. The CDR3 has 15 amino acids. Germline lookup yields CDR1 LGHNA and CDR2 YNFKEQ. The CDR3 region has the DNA TGTGCCAGCAGCCGGTCCACCCAGGGGACCTACGAGCAGTACTTC. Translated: CASSRSTQGTYEQYF.

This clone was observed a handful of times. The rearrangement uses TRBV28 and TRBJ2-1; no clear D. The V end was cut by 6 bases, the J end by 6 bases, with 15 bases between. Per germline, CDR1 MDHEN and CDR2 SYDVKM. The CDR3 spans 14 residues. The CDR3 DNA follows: TGTGCCAGCAGGCTACCCCAGGTTCCCAATGAGCAGTTCTTC. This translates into CASRLPQVPNEQFF.

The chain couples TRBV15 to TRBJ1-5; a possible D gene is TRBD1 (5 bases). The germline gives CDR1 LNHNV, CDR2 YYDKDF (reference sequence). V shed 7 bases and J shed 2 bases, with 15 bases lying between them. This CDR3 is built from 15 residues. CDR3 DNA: TGTGCCACCACCGCGGGGACTAGTGGCAATCAGCCCCAGCATTTT. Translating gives CATTAGTSGNQPQHF.

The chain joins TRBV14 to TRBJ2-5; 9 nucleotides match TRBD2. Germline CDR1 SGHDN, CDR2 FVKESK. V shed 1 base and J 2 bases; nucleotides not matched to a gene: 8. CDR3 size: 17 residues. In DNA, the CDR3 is TGTGCCAGCAGCCAAGGGCGGAGGACTAGCGTACAAGAGACCCAGTACTTC. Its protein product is CASSQGRRTSVQETQYF.

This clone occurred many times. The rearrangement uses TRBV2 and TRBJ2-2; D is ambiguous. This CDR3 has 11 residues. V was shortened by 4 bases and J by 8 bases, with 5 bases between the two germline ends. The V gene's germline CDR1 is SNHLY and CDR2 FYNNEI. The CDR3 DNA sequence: TGTGCCAGCAGTGGACTGGGGGAGCTGTTTTTT. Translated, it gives CASSGLGELFF.